These 29 T cell receptor beta chains were sequenced from one sample in a study of PD-L1 blockade in urothelial cancer. The assay was immunoSEQ multiplex PCR, and TCRdb's table has in-frame clones only and misses some. The top ten hold 3% to 3.5% of the sample, which has more than 35,000 clones, roughly 86% seen once. Source: PBMCs, taken around atezolizumab (anti-PD-L1) treatment. These receptors were taken from an older man with urothelial cancer.

The V and J genes are TRBV5-4 and TRBJ2-5; 9 bases agree with TRBD1. The V segment lost 4 bases and the J segment 5 bases; nucleotides outside the gene matches: 6. Germline V gives CDR1 SGHNT, CDR2 YYREEE (reference sequence). The CDR3 has 14 amino acids. DNA for the CDR3: TGTGCCAGCAGCCGGGACAGGGATAGCGAGACCCAGTACTTC. The encoded protein is CASSRDRDSETQYF.

The V call is TRBV6-5, the J call TRBJ2-2; possible D gene TRBD1, 5 bases. Germline CDR1 is MNHEY and CDR2 is SVGAGI. V shed 6 bases and J shed 3 bases, with 14 bases lying between them. The CDR3 runs to 15 residues. The CDR3: CASSLGQGDTGELFF. The DNA for the CDR3 is TGTGCCAGCAGCCTGGGGCAGGGCGACACCGGGGAGCTGTTTTTT.

This clone was detected a few times. The chain recombines TRBV2 with TRBJ1-6, with TRBD1 as a possible D gene (6 bases). The CDR3 runs to 18 residues. Germline lookup yields CDR1 SNHLY and CDR2 FYNNEI. Trimming removed 2 bases from V and 4 bases from J, with 18 bases in between. The CDR3 loop reads CASSERQDRLFYNSPLHF. The CDR3 DNA follows: TGTGCCAGCAGTGAACGGCAGGACAGACTTTTTTATAATTCACCCCTCCACTTT.

The CDR3 spells CASSVGQASGNTIYF. The DNA of the CDR3 is TGTGCCAGCAGCGTAGGGCAGGCCTCTGGAAACACCATATATTTT. This rearrangement joins TRBV9 to TRBJ1-3; no definite D call. Trimming left V 0 bases short and J 0 bases short, with 7 bases between. The length of the CDR3 is 15 residues. The V gene's germline CDR1 is SGDLS and CDR2 YYNGEE.

V gene TRBV18 combines with J gene TRBJ2-1, with D perhaps matching TRBD2 (5 bases). V was clipped by 1 base and J by 8 bases, with 15 bases between them. This CDR3 contains 15 residues. Looked up from germline, CDR1 is KGHSH and CDR2 is LQKENI. CDR3 in amino acids: CASSPRAEAQDEQFF. The CDR3 DNA sequence: TGTGCCAGCTCACCACGGGCGGAGGCCCAGGATGAGCAGTTCTTC. Based on the CDR3 plus reference TRBV18 and TRBJ2-1, the full variable domain is NAGVMQNPRHLVRRRGQEARLRCSPMKGHSHVYWYRQLPEEGLKFMVYLQKENIIDESGMPKERFSAEFPKEGPSILRIQQVVRGDSAAYFCASSPRAEAQDEQFFGPGTRLTVL.

This clone has just one count. The V gene is TRBV28, the J gene TRBJ2-5; TRBD2 matches 8 bases. CDR3 length: 15 residues. Germline values: CDR1 MDHEN, CDR2 SYDVKM. After removal of 2 bases from V and 2 bases from J, the junction contained 4 bases not matched to a gene. The CDR3 loop reads CASSLGGTSQETQYF. Here the CDR3 DNA reads TGTGCCAGCAGTTTAGGGGGGACTAGTCAAGAGACCCAGTACTTC.

The chain carries TRBV6-5 and TRBJ2-7, with 8 bases matching TRBD1. The V gene end was trimmed by 6 bases and the J gene end by 0 bases; junction bases not matched to a gene: 7. There are 15 residues in the CDR3. Germline V gene lookup returns CDR1 MNHEY and CDR2 SVGAGI. For the CDR3, the DNA is TGTGCCAGCAGCCCCCGACAGGGGAGCTCCTACGAGCAGTACTTC. Its translation: CASSPRQGSSYEQYF.

The chain combines TRBV27 with TRBJ1-5, with D tentatively TRBD1 (6 bases). CDR1 MNHEY and CDR2 SMNVEV come from the germline V gene (reference sequence). The ends were cut back, 3 bases at V and 3 bases at J, with 12 bases in the middle. The CDR3 consists of 15 residues. The CDR3 region has the DNA TGTGCCAGCAGTTTTCAAGGGGACAACAATCAGCCCCAGCATTTT. Amino acid sequence: CASSFQGDNNQPQHF.

The J gene is TRBJ1-4, the V gene TRBV29-1; 7 positions agree with TRBD1. The trim removed 7 bases at V and 0 bases at J, leaving 2 bases unmatched. Germline lookup yields CDR1 SQVTM and CDR2 ANQGSEA. The CDR3 sequence is 13 residues long. The CDR3 nucleotides read TGCAGCGCCGGGACAGCAACTAATGAAAAACTGTTTTTT. It codes for CSAGTATNEKLFF.

The rearrangement links TRBV18 to TRBJ2-7, with a weak D call TRBD1 (5 bases). The CDR3 runs to 13 residues. Germline loops: CDR1 KGHSH, CDR2 LQKENI. V lost 3 bases and J 3 bases, leaving 9 bases between the germline ends. The CDR3 region is CASSPTDYYEQYF. CDR3 in DNA: TGTGCCAGCTCACCGACAGATTACTACGAGCAGTACTTC.

The rearrangement joins TRBV7-9 to TRBJ2-1; 11 bases agree with TRBD2. Germline V lookup: CDR1 SEHNR, CDR2 FQNEAQ (reference sequence). The CDR3 length is 16 residues. Trimming cost V 5 bases and J 3 bases; bases outside gene matches: 6. The CDR3 protein is CASSLLAGDYYNEQFF. The DNA for the CDR3 is TGTGCCAGCAGCCTACTAGCGGGAGACTACTACAATGAGCAGTTCTTC.

The V and J genes are TRBV5-1 and TRBJ2-1; 12 bases align to TRBD2. V was clipped by 0 bases and J by 8 bases; unmatched bases: 6. This CDR3 has 16 amino acids. The V gene's germline CDR1 is SGHRS and CDR2 YFSETQ. The CDR3 DNA reads TGCGCCAGCAGCTTGGGTACTAGCGGGGGGCGCGATGAGCAGTTCTTC. Translation gives CASSLGTSGGRDEQFF. Using reference TRBV5-1 and TRBJ2-1 for the parts outside the CDR3, the full variable domain is KAGVTQTPRYLIKTRGQQVTLSCSPISGHRSVSWYQQTPGQGLQFLFEYFSETQRNKGNFPGRFSGRQFSNSRSEMNVSTLELGDSALYLCASSLGTSGGRDEQFFGPGTRLTVL.

V gene TRBV11-2 combines with J gene TRBJ2-3; 12 bases are shared with TRBD1. V dropped 1 base and J dropped 5; count of bases not matched to a gene: 4. This CDR3 spans 16 amino acids. Germline V gives CDR1 SGHAT, CDR2 FQNNGV. The CDR3 DNA sequence: TGTGCCAGCAGCTTAGTTGGGACAGGGGGCAAAGATACGCAGTATTTT. Protein product: CASSLVGTGGKDTQYF. Drawing the rest from reference TRBV11-2 and TRBJ2-3, the complete variable domain is EAGVAQSPRYKIIEKRQSVAFWCNPISGHATLYWYQQILGQGPKLLIQFQNNGVVDDSQLPKDRFSAERLKGVDSTLKIQPAKLEDSAVYLCASSLVGTGGKDTQYFGPGTRLTVL.

The rearrangement joins TRBV27 to TRBJ1-1; 11 bases map to TRBD1. With 3 bases clipped from V and 4 bases from J, the junction kept 13 bases outside the gene matches. The CDR3 runs to 18 residues. Germline values: CDR1 MNHEY, CDR2 SMNVEV (reference sequence). Here the CDR3 reads CASSLFSGTGGGGTEAFF. The CDR3 DNA follows: TGTGCCAGCAGTTTGTTCTCCGGGACAGGGGGGGGTGGCACTGAAGCTTTCTTT.

V is TRBV5-1 and J is TRBJ1-6; D possibly corresponds to TRBD1 (6 bases). This CDR3 comprises 16 residues. Germline CDR1 SGHRS, CDR2 YFSETQ. V was cut by 7 bases and J by 2 bases, with 16 bases left in between. CDR3 nucleotides: TGCGCCAGCCAAGAGGGGGGGAACGCCTATAATTCACCCCTCCACTTT. Translating it yields CASQEGGNAYNSPLHF. Looking up the rest from reference TRBV5-1 and TRBJ1-6 gives the full variable domain: KAGVTQTPRYLIKTRGQQVTLSCSPISGHRSVSWYQQTPGQGLQFLFEYFSETQRNKGNFPGRFSGRQFSNSRSEMNVSTLELGDSALYLCASQEGGNAYNSPLHFGNGTRLTVT.

The table lists this clone with a count of one. The chain has TRBV10-2 and TRBJ2-5; 8 bases map to TRBD2. The CDR3 spans 17 residues. The germline V gene has CDR1 WSHSY and CDR2 SAAADI. J gave up 2 bases and V 2 bases, and 10 bases lay outside the gene matches. In DNA, the CDR3 is TGCGCCAGCAGTGAGAATAGCGGGGTGGGGTCACAAGAGACCCAGTACTTC. Translated: CASSENSGVGSQETQYF.

This chain connects TRBV13 to TRBJ2-7; 8 bases map to TRBD1. The CDR3 is 12 residues long. The germline gives CDR1 PRHDT, CDR2 FYEKMQ (reference sequence). J gave up 7 bases and V 6 bases, and 5 bases lay outside the gene matches. The CDR3 DNA is TGTGCCAGCAGGAGACAGGGGCGGGAGCAGTACTTC. Protein: CASRRQGREQYF. The variable domain in full, completed from reference TRBV13 and TRBJ2-7, reads AAGVIQSPRHLIKEKRETATLKCYPIPRHDTVYWYQQGPGQDPQFLISFYEKMQSDKGSIPDRFSAQQFSDYHSELNMSSLELGDSALYFCASRRQGREQYFGPGTRLTVT.

The chain has TRBV18 and TRBJ2-2; D remains unclear. V was clipped by 3 bases and J by 0 bases, with 8 bases between them. The CDR3 totals 15 residues. Per the germline V gene, CDR1 is KGHSH and CDR2 is LQKENI. CDR3 residues: CASSPRSTNTGELFF. The DNA of the CDR3 is TGTGCCAGCTCACCTCGTAGCACGAACACCGGGGAGCTGTTTTTT.

The chain combines TRBV28 with TRBJ1-3, with 7 positions matching TRBD1. This CDR3 is 18 amino acids long. V lost 4 bases to trimming and J lost 0 bases; unmatched junction nucleotides: 12. CDR1 and CDR2 (germline): MDHEN, SYDVKM. As DNA, the CDR3 is TGTGCCAGCAGTTCAAGTCCCGGGACAGAAAACTCTGGAAACACCATATATTTT. It codes for CASSSSPGTENSGNTIYF.

V is TRBV7-3 and J is TRBJ2-1; 7 bases match TRBD2. This CDR3 has 14 residues. V lost 7 bases and J lost 5; bases outside the gene matches: 8. Germline-derived CDR1 and CDR2 are SGHTA and FQGTGA. CDR3 in DNA: TGTGCCAGCACCAAGGGAGGGAATAACAATGAGCAGTTCTTC. Amino acids: CASTKGGNNNEQFF.

The chain is built from TRBV2 and TRBJ2-1; 7 positions agree with TRBD1. Looked up from germline, CDR1 is SNHLY and CDR2 is FYNNEI. The length of the CDR3 is 15 residues. The V and J ends lost 1 base and 3 bases, in that order; junction bases with no gene match: 3. This chain's CDR3 is CASSEETGFYNEQFF. CDR3 coding DNA: TGTGCCAGCAGTGAAGAGACAGGGTTCTACAATGAGCAGTTCTTC. Together with reference TRBV2 and TRBJ2-1, the CDR3 gives the full variable domain: EPEVTQTPSHQVTQMGQEVILRCVPISNHLYFYWYRQILGQKVEFLVSFYNNEISEKSEIFDDQFSVERPDGSNFTLKIRSTKLEDSAMYFCASSEETGFYNEQFFGPGTRLTVL.

This clone came up a few times. The chain couples TRBV14 to TRBJ1-5; the match to TRBD1 covers 7 bases. The V and J ends lost 1 base and 2 bases, in that order; junction bases with no gene match: 2. This CDR3 is built from 15 residues. Germline loops: CDR1 SGHDN, CDR2 FVKESK. Here the CDR3 DNA reads TGTGCCAGCAGCCAAGGGACAGGCCGCAATCAGCCCCAGCATTTT. Its translation: CASSQGTGRNQPQHF.

The rearrangement uses TRBV4-2 and TRBJ1-2; D is unclear. The CDR3 is 14 residues long. The V and J ends lost 0 bases and 6 bases respectively, with 11 bases between them. The germline V gene encodes CDR1 LGHNA and CDR2 YNFKEQ. CDR3 DNA sequence: TGTGCCAGCAGCCAAGATCGACAATCTCATGGCTACACCTTC. Translated, it gives CASSQDRQSHGYTF.

V gene TRBV9 combines with J gene TRBJ2-1; no clear D gene. Germline loops: CDR1 SGDLS, CDR2 YYNGEE. Trimming took off 3 bases at V and 9 bases at J, with 13 bases between the two ends. This CDR3 is built from 13 residues. The CDR3 loop reads CASSAGTRREQFF. The DNA of the CDR3 is TGTGCCAGCAGCGCGGGTACTCGTCGTGAGCAGTTCTTC. The full variable domain, in which reference TRBV9 and TRBJ2-1 provide the parts outside the CDR3, is DSGVTQTPKHLITATGQRVTLRCSPRSGDLSVYWYQQSLDQGLQFLIQYYNGEERAKGNILERFSAQQFPDLHSELNLSSLELGDSALYFCASSAGTRREQFFGPGTRLTVL.

In its sample, this clone was seen once. The rearrangement joins TRBV6-6 to TRBJ1-3, with 9 bases lining up with TRBD1. The CDR3 is made up of 16 amino acids. CDR1 and CDR2 (germline): MNHNY, SVGAGI (reference sequence). The junction had 5 bases not matched to a gene; V was cut back by 5 bases and J by 0 bases. The CDR3 nucleotides read TGTGCCAGCAGTCCAACAGGGGGCCTCTCTGGAAACACCATATATTTT. It is translated as CASSPTGGLSGNTIYF.

This chain uses TRBV6-1 with TRBJ1-2, with TRBD1 identical over 8 bases. The CDR3 is 14 residues long. Losses at the gene ends were 6 bases for V and 0 bases for J; bases not matched to a gene: 3. Germline V gene lookup returns CDR1 MNHNS and CDR2 SASEGT. CDR3 coding DNA: TGTGCCAGCAGGAACAGGGGGGCTAACTATGGCTACACCTTC. Translated: CASRNRGANYGYTF.

The V and J genes are TRBV19 and TRBJ1-2; the D gene is possibly TRBD1 (5 bases). The germline V gene has CDR1 LNHDA and CDR2 SQIVND (reference sequence). The CDR3 length is 17 residues. Trimming stripped 2 bases from V and 2 bases from J, with 18 bases between. The CDR3 here is CASSINPGPSPNYGYTF. The CDR3 DNA reads as TGTGCCAGTAGTATAAATCCAGGGCCATCGCCCAACTATGGCTACACCTTC.

This clone appeared a few times. V gene TRBV7-9 combines with J gene TRBJ2-4; 9 bases map to TRBD2. This CDR3 comprises 16 residues. V was clipped by 5 bases and J by 0 bases; unmatched bases: 5. Looked up from germline, CDR1 is SEHNR and CDR2 is FQNEAQ (reference sequence). CDR3 DNA: TGTGCCAGCAGCAAGATAGCGGGGGTAGCCAAAAACATTCAGTACTTC. Its protein product is CASSKIAGVAKNIQYF. Using reference TRBV7-9 and TRBJ2-4 for the parts outside the CDR3, the full variable domain is DTGVSQNPRHKITKRGQNVTFRCDPISEHNRLYWYRQTLGQGPEFLTYFQNEAQLEKSRLLSDRFSAERPKGSFSTLEIQRTEQGDSAMYLCASSKIAGVAKNIQYFGAGTRLSVL.

The chain has TRBV9 and TRBJ2-3, with 9 nucleotides matching TRBD2. Trimming took 4 bases from V and 0 from J; bases not matched to a gene: 6. CDR1 and CDR2 from the germline V gene are SGDLS and YYNGEE. This CDR3 spans 16 amino acids. The CDR3: CASSPTSGFSTDTQYF. CDR3 coding DNA: TGTGCCAGCAGCCCGACTAGCGGATTTAGCACAGATACGCAGTATTTT.